The TCR beta chain under discussion was sequenced for a study of shared clonotypes between healthy human individuals. About the research overall: The plates for each donor numbered three CD4 naive, three CD4 memory, two CD8 naive and one CD8 memory. Study-wide results and caveats: Sorted-subset sequencing was shown by rarefaction to be incomplete despite large depth. Among several donors, approximately 5% of naive CD4 clonotypes were found in common.

The CDR3 totals 14 residues. The germline gives CDR1 SEHNR, CDR2 FQNEAQ (reference sequence). V was clipped by 7 bases and J by 10 bases, with 22 bases between them. Comment on this clone: Its antigen is unknown.

TCRdb keeps only in-frame clones here, not all; method: immunoSEQ multiplex PCR. The sample has 550,000 to 800,000 clones; less than 95% are singletons. The sequence was collected from a young man in good health. Some clones in this sample may be carry-over from other donors' samples. The V and J genes are TRBV7-9 and TRBJ1-1; D is undetermined. Sequencing was performed on memory CD8+ T cells from PBMCs. The subset: CD45RO+ cells pooled with CCR7-negative TemRA cells. The CDR3 nucleotides are TGTGCCAGCACATCCGGAGTCAACACGGGAGGAGCTTTCTTT. Translation gives CASTSGVNTGGAFF.